This T cell receptor beta chain was sequenced in a study of shared clonotypes between healthy human individuals. There are 15 residues in the CDR3. The junction had 11 bases not matched to a gene; V was cut back by 6 bases and J by 1 base. The V gene's germline CDR1 is SQVTM and CDR2 ANQGSEA. General study findings and limits: About 5% of naive CD4 clonotypes were shared across several donors. Non-shared clonotypes showed lower generation probabilities than clonotypes common to all four donors. What naive subsets generally showed was a larger estimated richness than memory subsets showed.

The authors divided CD4+ cells into CD45RA+ naive and CD45RA-negative memory subsets. Sequencing used immunoSEQ multiplex PCR; TCRdb keeps in-frame clones, though not all of them. Counted here are about 2.5 million clones, 85% to 95% occurring once; the ten biggest clones make up 0.3% to 0.4%. Worth noting for this clone: Its antigen remains unidentified.

V gene TRBV29-1 combines with J gene TRBJ1-1; 7 nucleotides line up with TRBD1. The material sequenced was naive CD4+ T cells from PBMCs. The sample's subset: CD45RA+ positively selected. The origin of this receptor is a man aged 18 to 29 in good health. Some clones in this sample may be carry-over from other donors' samples. CDR3 region: CSVIRPGQRNTEAFF. For the CDR3, the DNA is TGCAGCGTCATCCGGCCGGGACAGAGGAACACTGAAGCTTTCTTT.